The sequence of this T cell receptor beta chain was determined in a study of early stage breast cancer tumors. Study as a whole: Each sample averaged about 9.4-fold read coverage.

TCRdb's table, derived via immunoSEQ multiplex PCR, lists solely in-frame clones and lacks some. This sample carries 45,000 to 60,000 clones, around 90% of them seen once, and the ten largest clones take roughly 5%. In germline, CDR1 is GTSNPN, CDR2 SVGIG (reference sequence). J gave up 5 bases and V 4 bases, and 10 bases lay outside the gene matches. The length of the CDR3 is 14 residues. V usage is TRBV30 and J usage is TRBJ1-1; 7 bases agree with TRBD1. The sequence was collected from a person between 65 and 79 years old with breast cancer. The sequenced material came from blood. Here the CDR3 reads CAWNGRGTQTEAFF. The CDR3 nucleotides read TGTGCCTGGAACGGCAGGGGGACCCAGACTGAAGCTTTCTTT.